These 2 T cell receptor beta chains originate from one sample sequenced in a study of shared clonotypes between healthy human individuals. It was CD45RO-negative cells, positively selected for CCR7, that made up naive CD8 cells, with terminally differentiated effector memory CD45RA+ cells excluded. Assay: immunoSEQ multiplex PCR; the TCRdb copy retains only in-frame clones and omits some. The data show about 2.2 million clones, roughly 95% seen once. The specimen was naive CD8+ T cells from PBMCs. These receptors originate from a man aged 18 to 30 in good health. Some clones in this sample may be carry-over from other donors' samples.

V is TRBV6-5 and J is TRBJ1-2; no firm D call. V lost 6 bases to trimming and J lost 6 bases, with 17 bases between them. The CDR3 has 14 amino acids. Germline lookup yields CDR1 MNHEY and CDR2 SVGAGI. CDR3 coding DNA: TGTGCCAGCAGCCGCGAATTCGCGGGAAATGGCTACACCTTC. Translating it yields CASSREFAGNGYTF.

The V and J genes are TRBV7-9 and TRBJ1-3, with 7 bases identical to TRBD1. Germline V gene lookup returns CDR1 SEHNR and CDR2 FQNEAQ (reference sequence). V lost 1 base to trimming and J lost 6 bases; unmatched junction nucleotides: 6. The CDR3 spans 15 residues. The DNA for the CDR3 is TGTGCCAGCAGCTTAGTTCGTCAGGGGGTAAACACCATATATTTT. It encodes CASSLVRQGVNTIYF.